Below are 21 T cell receptor beta chains sequenced from a single sample in a study of blood T cell repertoires in COVID-19. Profiled with immunoSEQ multiplex PCR; TCRdb holds only in-frame clones, not every one. The sample includes some 70,000 clones, over 60% of them seen just once. Sequenced sample: peripheral blood. The receptors shown here come from a man aged 55 to 70 with COVID-19, enrolled during active disease.

This clone was observed a few times. V usage is TRBV19 and J usage is TRBJ1-2; TRBD1 is a possible D gene (6 bases). Trimming removed 3 bases from V and 8 bases from J, with 13 bases in between. Germline-derived CDR1 and CDR2 are LNHDA and SQIVND (reference sequence). This CDR3 region has 13 residues. The CDR3 sequence: CASSIGTGYGYTF. As DNA, the CDR3 is TGTGCCAGTAGTATTGGAACAGGGTACGGCTACACCTTC.

This rearrangement joins TRBV27 to TRBJ1-6, with 7 bases lining up with TRBD1. The V gene end was trimmed by 2 bases and the J gene end by 0 bases; junction bases not matched to a gene: 16. The germline V gene encodes CDR1 MNHEY and CDR2 SMNVEV (reference sequence). The CDR3 runs to 21 residues. Written as DNA, the CDR3 is TGTGCCAGCAGTTTACGGCCGGGACAGCTAAAACCCAGCTCCTATAATTCACCCCTCCACTTT. Translation gives CASSLRPGQLKPSSYNSPLHF.

This chain joins TRBV5-1 and TRBJ2-7, with D possibly TRBD1 on 5 matching bases. The CDR3 sequence is 16 residues long. V lost 5 bases to trimming and J lost 0 bases, with 18 bases between them. Germline V gives CDR1 SGHRS, CDR2 YFSETQ. CDR3 region: CASRPSTQAVSYEQYF. The CDR3 coding sequence is TGCGCCAGCAGGCCCAGCACACAGGCAGTCTCCTACGAGCAGTACTTC.

This clone showed up just a few times. The rearrangement joins TRBV19 to TRBJ1-5; TRBD1 aligns across 8 bases. The CDR3 length is 15 residues. The V gene end was trimmed by 5 bases and the J gene end by 2 bases; junction bases not matched to a gene: 5. Germline-derived CDR1 and CDR2 are LNHDA and SQIVND (reference sequence). The CDR3 loop reads CASSGDRLGNQPQHF. CDR3 DNA sequence: TGTGCCAGTAGTGGGGACAGGCTTGGCAATCAGCCCCAGCATTTT.

This clone was found a few times. The V gene is TRBV6-4, the J gene TRBJ1-5, with 8 nucleotides matching TRBD1. The length of the CDR3 is 13 residues. Germline assignment: CDR1 MRHNA and CDR2 SNTAGT. J was trimmed by 7 bases and V by 3 bases; bases with no gene match: 2. The DNA of the CDR3 is TGTGCCAGCAGTGAGGACAGGGACCAGCCCCAGCATTTT. This translates into CASSEDRDQPQHF.

The chain uses TRBV6-5 and TRBJ2-3; the match to TRBD2 covers 9 bases. Losses at the gene ends were 6 bases for V and 2 bases for J; bases not matched to a gene: 3. The CDR3 runs to 14 residues. The germline V gene has CDR1 MNHEY and CDR2 SVGAGI. CDR3 amino acids: CASRLAGYTDTQYF. For the CDR3, the DNA is TGTGCCAGCAGACTAGCGGGCTACACAGATACGCAGTATTTT.

The chain is built from TRBV7-6 and TRBJ2-7, with 12 positions matching TRBD1. This CDR3 comprises 13 residues. Looked up from germline, CDR1 is SGHVS and CDR2 is FNYEAQ. Trimming at V came to 4 bases and at J to 5 bases, leaving 0 bases not matched to a gene. CDR3: CASSWDRGHEQYF. Written as DNA, the CDR3 is TGTGCCAGCAGCTGGGACAGGGGGCACGAGCAGTACTTC.

The chain employs TRBV9 and TRBJ2-5, with TRBD1 matching over 7 bases. Germline assignment: CDR1 SGDLS and CDR2 YYNGEE. V lost 1 base, J lost 5 bases, and 5 bases stayed unmatched. The CDR3 covers 14 residues. This chain's CDR3 is CASSVTEGGETQYF. CDR3 DNA: TGTGCCAGCAGCGTAACCGAAGGGGGCGAGACCCAGTACTTC. Filled out from reference TRBV9 and TRBJ2-5, the complete variable domain reads DSGVTQTPKHLITATGQRVTLRCSPRSGDLSVYWYQQSLDQGLQFLIQYYNGEERAKGNILERFSAQQFPDLHSELNLSSLELGDSALYFCASSVTEGGETQYFGPGTRLLVL.

This clone was recorded only once. The gene calls are TRBV27 and TRBJ2-2; 9 nucleotides align to TRBD2. CDR3 length: 16 residues. Trimming cost V 2 bases and J 3 bases; bases outside gene matches: 4. Per germline, CDR1 MNHEY and CDR2 SMNVEV (reference sequence). CDR3 DNA sequence: TGTGCCAGCAGTTTACGGCGCGGGAGGGACACCGGGGAGCTGTTTTTT. Translated, it gives CASSLRRGRDTGELFF.

This clone was picked up a small number of times. The J gene is TRBJ1-2, the V gene TRBV6-6, with 7 bases fitting TRBD1. The V and J ends lost 5 bases and 4 bases, in that order; junction bases with no gene match: 7. The CDR3 has 14 residues. CDR1 is MNHNY and CDR2 is SVGAGI in the germline V gene (reference sequence). In DNA, the CDR3 is TGTGCCAGCAGTCACAGGGGAGCAATCTATGGCTACACCTTC. This encodes CASSHRGAIYGYTF.

The rearrangement joins TRBV10-1 to TRBJ1-1, with D maybe TRBD1 (5 bases). The CDR3 length is 14 residues. Trimming removed 5 bases from V and 0 bases from J, with 10 bases in between. Germline V gives CDR1 WNHNN, CDR2 SYGVQD (reference sequence). As DNA, the CDR3 is TGCGCCAGCAGTCCAGGACACCTGAACACTGAAGCTTTCTTT. Translating it yields CASSPGHLNTEAFF.

The chain joins TRBV9 to TRBJ1-3, with D possibly matching TRBD1 (5 bases). There are 15 residues in the CDR3. V was cut by 4 bases and J by 3 bases, with 14 bases left in between. Germline values: CDR1 SGDLS, CDR2 YYNGEE. The CDR3 protein is CASSPRQTHGNTIYF. In DNA form, the CDR3 reads TGTGCCAGCAGCCCTAGACAGACACATGGAAACACCATATATTTT.

The rearrangement links TRBV19 to TRBJ1-4; 8 bases are a match to TRBD1. The CDR3 contains 13 residues. In germline, CDR1 is LNHDA, CDR2 SQIVND (reference sequence). J lost 11 bases, V lost 10 bases, and 12 bases had no gene match. Written as DNA, the CDR3 is TGTGCCACCTGGAACAGGGGGACGCCGAAACTGTTTTTT. Its protein product is CATWNRGTPKLFF.

Remarks on this clone: Other DNA sequences in the same sample also yield this CDR3. V usage is TRBV14 and J usage is TRBJ2-1, with 14 bases identical to TRBD2. The CDR3 contains 16 residues. The V gene end was trimmed by 3 bases and the J gene end by 9 bases; junction bases not matched to a gene: 7. CDR1 and CDR2 from the germline V gene are SGHDN and FVKESK. The CDR3 spells CASSQAGLAGVGEQFF. The CDR3 region has the DNA TGTGCCAGCAGCCAGGCGGGACTAGCGGGAGTGGGTGAGCAGTTCTTC.

The chain recombines TRBV18 with TRBJ1-1, with D hard to call. There are 11 residues in the CDR3. Trimming took off 6 bases at V and 3 bases at J, with 5 bases between the two ends. Germline V CDR1 and CDR2: KGHSH, LQKENI. CDR3 region: CASSPDTEAFF. CDR3 sequence (DNA): TGTGCCAGCTCTCCGGACACTGAAGCTTTCTTT.

The table lists this clone with many counts. This CDR3 is also generated by other DNA sequences in the sample. The genes are TRBV10-3 and TRBJ1-5; D possibly corresponds to TRBD1 (6 bases). Germline lookup yields CDR1 ENHRY and CDR2 SYGVKD. V was clipped by 4 bases and J by 4 bases, with 8 bases between them. This CDR3 is built from 13 residues. The CDR3 region has the DNA TGTGCCATCAGTGGACAGGATAATCAGCCCCAGCATTTT. It codes for CAISGQDNQPQHF.

The V and J genes are TRBV19 and TRBJ2-5, with 9 nucleotides matching TRBD2. V shed 6 bases and J 9 bases; nucleotides not matched to a gene: 5. CDR3 length: 12 residues. CDR1 and CDR2 (germline): LNHDA, SQIVND (reference sequence). The CDR3 DNA is TGTGCCAGTAGCCTAGCGGGAACGGCCCAGTACTTC. Translating it yields CASSLAGTAQYF. Complete variable domain (other parts from reference TRBV19 and TRBJ2-5): DGGITQSPKYLFRKEGQNVTLSCEQNLNHDAMYWYRQDPGQGLRLIYYSQIVNDFQKGDIAEGYSVSREKKESFPLTVTSAQKNPTAFYLCASSLAGTAQYFGPGTRLLVL.

The chain employs TRBV19 and TRBJ1-5, with a possible D match to TRBD1 (6 bases). Trimming shortened V by 2 bases and J by 8 bases, and 19 bases separated the two germline ends. CDR3 length: 16 amino acids. Germline CDR1 is LNHDA and CDR2 is SQIVND (reference sequence). The CDR3 region is CASSIMVDRRREPQHF. In DNA, the CDR3 is TGTGCCAGTAGTATAATGGTCGACAGGCGTCGGGAGCCCCAGCATTTT.

The gene calls are TRBV9 and TRBJ1-5; no clear D. Germline V CDR1 and CDR2: SGDLS, YYNGEE. V lost 4 bases and J lost 4, with 9 bases in between. CDR3 length: 13 amino acids. CDR3 loop: CASSLDWNQPQHF. The CDR3 DNA follows: TGTGCCAGCAGCCTCGACTGGAATCAGCCCCAGCATTTT.

The J gene is TRBJ2-1, the V gene TRBV19, with TRBD1 identical over 9 bases. This CDR3 is built from 13 residues. Germline V gene sequence: CDR1 LNHDA, CDR2 SQIVND (reference sequence). Trimming removed 8 bases from V and 5 bases from J; junction bases left unmatched: 4. This CDR3 reads CASRGQGHNEQFF. In DNA, the CDR3 is TGTGCCAGTCGGGGACAGGGACACAATGAGCAGTTCTTC.

The CDR3 protein is CASSRKTGGHYGYTF. DNA for the CDR3: TGTGCCAGCAGCAGAAAGACAGGTGGGCACTATGGCTACACCTTC. J is TRBJ1-2 and V is TRBV5-4; D perhaps matches TRBD1 (6 bases). Deletions cut 4 bases from V and 3 bases from J, with 16 bases between. The CDR3 consists of 15 residues. Germline V CDR1 and CDR2: SGHNT, YYREEE (reference sequence).